Each of the 17 T cell receptor beta chains below was sequenced from the same sample in a study of shared clonotypes between healthy human individuals. The assay was immunoSEQ multiplex PCR, and TCRdb's table has in-frame clones only and misses some. The sample holds about 1.5 million clones, 95% to 99% seen once. The sample comprised naive CD4+ T cells sorted from blood. The sample's subset: CD45RA+ positively selected. The receptor source for this set is a man aged 25 to 40 in good health.

The V gene is TRBV5-4, the J gene TRBJ2-1, with 8 bases fitting TRBD2. The CDR3 loop spans 16 amino acids. With V trimmed by 0 bases and J by 5 bases, 7 bases remained unmatched. CDR1 and CDR2 from the germline V gene are SGHNT and YYREEE (reference sequence). The CDR3 spells CASSLASSGLHNEQFF. CDR3 in DNA: TGTGCCAGCAGCTTGGCGTCTAGCGGGCTTCACAATGAGCAGTTCTTC.

Concerning this clone itself: The sample has other DNA sequences that encode this CDR3 too. This chain joins TRBV7-9 and TRBJ2-5; D is unresolved. V was trimmed by 3 bases and J by 4 bases, leaving 3 bases between them. Germline V gene sequence: CDR1 SEHNR, CDR2 FQNEAQ (reference sequence). CDR3 length: 11 residues. The CDR3 DNA is TGTGCCAGCAGCTTTTCAGAGACCCAGTACTTC. This translates into CASSFSETQYF.

The chain joins TRBV18 to TRBJ1-1; 11 nucleotides match TRBD1. Germline V CDR1 and CDR2: KGHSH, LQKENI. The CDR3 extends over 15 amino acids. V lost 2 bases, J lost 6 bases, and 5 bases stayed unmatched. DNA of the CDR3: TGTGCCAGCTCACCATCCGGGACAGGGGGGCCTGAAGCTTTCTTT. This encodes CASSPSGTGGPEAFF.

The chain's CDR3 is CASSGLAGGNEQFF. The CDR3 DNA is TGTGCCAGCAGTGGACTAGCGGGAGGCAATGAGCAGTTCTTC. The rearrangement uses TRBV28 and TRBJ2-1; the match to TRBD2 covers 14 bases. The CDR3 is 14 residues long. The germline V gene encodes CDR1 MDHEN and CDR2 SYDVKM. V dropped 5 bases and J dropped 6; count of bases not matched to a gene: 0.

The V and J genes are TRBV6-5 and TRBJ2-7; tentative D call: TRBD2 (7 bases). The V end lost 6 bases, the J end lost 2 bases, and 14 bases lay between the germline ends. This CDR3 has 14 residues. From germline, CDR1 is MNHEY and CDR2 SVGAGI. For the CDR3, the DNA is TGTGCCAGCAGACTAGGGGGGGGTACCTACGAGCAGTACTTC. Translated: CASRLGGGTYEQYF.

This chain joins TRBV6-1 and TRBJ2-5; D unresolved. Trimming cost V 7 bases and J 4 bases, with 16 bases left between them. The CDR3 consists of 14 residues. Germline V gene data show CDR1 as MNHNS and CDR2 as SASEGT. CDR3 bases: TGTGCCAGCATTAAGACTGGGGTTCGAGAGACCCAGTACTTC. It is translated as CASIKTGVRETQYF.

This chain joins TRBV6-5 and TRBJ1-5; 7 bases line up with TRBD1. V was pared by 6 bases and J by 6 bases, with 5 bases of the junction left unmatched. This CDR3 contains 13 residues. Germline V gene sequence: CDR1 MNHEY, CDR2 SVGAGI. The CDR3 nucleotides read TGTGCCAGCAGACAGACAGGGCTTCAGCCCCAGCATTTT. The encoded protein is CASRQTGLQPQHF.

This clone was detected once. The V call is TRBV15, the J call TRBJ2-7, with 9 bases aligning to TRBD1. Germline assignment: CDR1 LNHNV and CDR2 YYDKDF (reference sequence). After removal of 2 bases from V and 6 bases from J, the junction contained 8 bases not matched to a gene. The CDR3 length is 15 residues. CDR3 in amino acids: CATSRPGQGPGEQYF. The DNA of the CDR3 is TGTGCCACCAGCAGACCAGGACAGGGGCCTGGCGAGCAGTACTTC.

The chain is built from TRBV14 and TRBJ2-5; 11 bases are shared with TRBD1. The V gene's germline CDR1 is SGHDN and CDR2 FVKESK. V dropped 4 bases and J dropped 5; count of bases not matched to a gene: 6. The CDR3 is 15 residues long. CDR3 DNA sequence: TGTGCCAGCAGCCCCTGGGACAGGGGGATTGAGACCCAGTACTTC. This sequence encodes CASSPWDRGIETQYF.

The rearrangement uses TRBV30 and TRBJ2-7; 7 positions agree with TRBD2. The CDR3 spans 14 residues. J lost 3 bases, V lost 3 bases, and 8 bases had no gene match. The germline gives CDR1 GTSNPN, CDR2 SVGIG (reference sequence). The CDR3 here is CAWRGGALLYEQYF. The CDR3 nucleotides read TGTGCCTGGAGGGGAGGGGCACTCCTCTACGAGCAGTACTTC.

CDR3 DNA: TGTGCCAGCAGCTTACTAGCGGGAGAGGTCTACGAGCAGTACTTC. Its translation is CASSLLAGEVYEQYF. The chain joins TRBV13 to TRBJ2-7; 10 nucleotides align to TRBD2. Looked up from germline, CDR1 is PRHDT and CDR2 is FYEKMQ (reference sequence). J lost 3 bases, V lost 2 bases, and 4 bases had no gene match. The CDR3 spans 15 residues.

This clone has a single count. The chain couples TRBV2 to TRBJ2-2, with 7 bases aligning to TRBD2. This CDR3 is built from 14 residues. V was clipped by 9 bases and J by 4 bases; unmatched bases: 8. The germline V gene encodes CDR1 SNHLY and CDR2 FYNNEI. Here the CDR3 reads CARSPLATTGELFF. CDR3 DNA: TGTGCCAGGTCCCCACTAGCGACCACCGGGGAGCTGTTTTTT.

This clone was seen a few times. The genes are TRBV28 and TRBJ1-2; no definite D call. V lost 3 bases and J 4 bases, leaving 15 bases between the germline ends. CDR3 size: 15 residues. Germline lookup yields CDR1 MDHEN and CDR2 SYDVKM. The CDR3 DNA is TGTGCCAGCAGTTTTATCACAGCTCTATCCTATGGCTACACCTTC. This encodes CASSFITALSYGYTF.

With regard to this clone: Other DNA sequences in this specimen translate into the identical CDR3. The J gene is TRBJ2-7, the V gene TRBV5-1; possible D gene TRBD1, 6 bases. Germline lookup yields CDR1 SGHRS and CDR2 YFSETQ. V was clipped by 2 bases and J by 3 bases, with 12 bases between them. This CDR3 is 14 amino acids long. CDR3 sequence reads: CASSLQGPGYEQYF. CDR3 nucleotides: TGCGCCAGCAGCTTACAGGGCCCGGGCTACGAGCAGTACTTC.

CDR3 amino acids: CASSLSAGEGTTEAFF. CDR3 in DNA: TGTGCCAGCAGCTTAAGCGCCGGGGAGGGGACCACTGAAGCTTTCTTT. This rearrangement joins TRBV7-9 to TRBJ1-1, with D perhaps TRBD1 (5 bases). Germline lookup yields CDR1 SEHNR and CDR2 FQNEAQ (reference sequence). Trimming took 2 bases from V and 4 from J, leaving 17 bases between them. This CDR3 comprises 16 residues.

This clone was detected only once. V usage is TRBV2 and J usage is TRBJ2-5; D gene unclear. The germline V gene encodes CDR1 SNHLY and CDR2 FYNNEI. CDR3 length equals 13 residues. Trimming cost V 8 bases and J 2 bases, with 12 bases left between them. The chain's CDR3 is CASGLAIQETQYF. CDR3 nucleotides: TGTGCCAGCGGCTTGGCAATTCAAGAGACCCAGTACTTC.

The rearrangement links TRBV6-6 to TRBJ2-7; 7 nucleotides align to TRBD1. V dropped 2 bases and J dropped 4; count of bases not matched to a gene: 2. Germline V gene data show CDR1 as MNHNY and CDR2 as SVGAGI (reference sequence). The CDR3 spans 13 residues. CDR3 region: CASSYRGLYEQYF. The CDR3 DNA reads TGTGCCAGCAGTTACAGGGGGCTTTACGAGCAGTACTTC.